This paragraph reports one TCR beta chain. These data belong to a study of blood T cell repertoires in COVID-19. Study information: The analysed material was cDNA or gDNA that came from T cells, B-cell-depleted T cells, or PBMCs.

Authors' processing steps: Amplification from reference gene primers served as the basis for estimated nucleated cell counts. Data came from immunoSEQ multiplex PCR; TCRdb stores just in-frame clones and leaves some out. V, J and clone size derive from that table, while D and trimming were established from the DNA sequence. Here the sample spans 150,000 to 200,000 clones, about 87% being singletons. Germline V gene data show CDR1 as LNHDA and CDR2 as SQIVND (reference sequence). The CDR3 runs 13 residues. Trimming stripped 7 bases from V and 3 bases from J, with 12 bases between. This sequence originates from a man in his fifties or sixties with acute or convalescent COVID-19. The V and J genes are TRBV19 and TRBJ1-1; D gene unclear. The sample comprised peripheral blood. This CDR3 is CASTSGWDTEAFF. Here the CDR3 DNA reads TGTGCCAGTACCTCGGGTTGGGACACTGAAGCTTTCTTT.